This passage covers 30 T cell receptor beta chains from one sample sequenced in a study of blood T cells in healthy people across ages. Combining a sample-barcoded 5' primer with a J-beta primer mix, a second PCR ran for about 7 to 11 cycles. A single record per CDR3 protein comes from TCRdb applying MiXCR to the 5' RACE reads. The repertoire holds fewer than 1,000,000 distinct CDR3 sequences, about half seen once, with roughly 18% in the top ten. The sample comprised blood. Receptors originate from a man of 80 years or more in good health.

The chain employs TRBV10-3 and TRBJ2-1, with 13 bases that match TRBD2. This CDR3 has 20 residues. Trimming cost V 0 bases and J 1 base; bases outside gene matches: 9. CDR1 is ENHRY and CDR2 is SYGVKD in the germline V gene. CDR3 DNA: TGTGCCATCAGTGAGTCGATCCGGACTAGCGGGAGAGGGTCCTACAATGAGCAGTTCTTC. Translation gives CAISESIRTSGRGSYNEQFF.

V and J are TRBV28 and TRBJ1-2; no reliable D call. CDR3 size: 12 residues. Trimming removed 3 bases from V and 3 bases from J, with 5 bases in between. Germline loops: CDR1 MDHEN, CDR2 SYDVKM. CDR3 nucleotides: TGTGCCAGCAGTTTGGACTACTATGGCTACACCTTC. Residues: CASSLDYYGYTF.

The chain carries TRBV13 and TRBJ1-2, with TRBD1 identical over 8 bases. CDR3 size: 17 residues. V trimming: 3 bases; J trimming: 1 base; junction bases outside the gene matches: 10. Germline V gene data show CDR1 as PRHDT and CDR2 as FYEKMQ (reference sequence). CDR3 sequence reads: CASSLGTTGVYNYGYTF. CDR3 in DNA: TGTGCCAGCAGCTTGGGGACGACAGGGGTATATAACTATGGCTACACCTTC.

The CDR3 loop is CSARAPFQTGIPYEQYF. CDR3 sequence (DNA): TGCAGTGCTAGAGCGCCTTTTCAGACAGGGATTCCCTACGAGCAGTACTTC. The chain links TRBV20-1 to TRBJ2-7; TRBD1 aligns across 7 bases. The V gene's germline CDR1 is DFQATT and CDR2 SNEGSKA (reference sequence). This CDR3 has 17 amino acids. V trimming: 1 base; J trimming: 2 bases; junction bases outside the gene matches: 14.

This clonotype occurred a few times. The chain uses TRBV25-1 and TRBJ2-1; no clear D. The germline gives CDR1 MGHDK, CDR2 SYGVNS. The CDR3 is 12 amino acids. V dropped 5 bases and J dropped 8 bases, with 10 bases sitting between them. The CDR3 nucleotides read TGTGCCAGCAGTCCCCTCGGGTATGAGCAGTTCTTC. It codes for CASSPLGYEQFF.

This clonotype has only a few counts. The J gene is TRBJ2-5, the V gene TRBV20-1, with D tentatively TRBD2 (5 bases). This CDR3 is 15 amino acids long. The germline gives CDR1 DFQATT, CDR2 SNEGSKA (reference sequence). The germline V and J ends were trimmed by 3 bases and 3 bases, with 17 bases remaining between them. The CDR3 DNA is TGCAGTGCTAGCCGGGTCGGACTCTCGAAAGAGACCCAGTACTTC. This codes for CSASRVGLSKETQYF.

This clonotype was recorded only once. The chain is built from TRBV19 and TRBJ1-2; D might be TRBD1 (5 bases). This CDR3 spans 15 amino acids. V was pared by 0 bases and J by 6 bases, with 14 bases between. The germline V gene encodes CDR1 LNHDA and CDR2 SQIVND (reference sequence). This CDR3 is CASSIDQGGWNGYTF. The DNA for the CDR3 is TGTGCCAGTAGTATAGATCAGGGAGGGTGGAATGGCTACACCTTC.

The rearrangement uses TRBV4-3 and TRBJ2-1; D possibly corresponds to TRBD2 (6 bases). The germline V and J ends were trimmed by 2 bases and 4 bases, with 21 bases remaining between them. Germline V gene data show CDR1 as LGHNA and CDR2 as YSLEER. The CDR3 spans 18 residues. The CDR3 is CASSQRVKGLTNYNEQFF. Here the CDR3 DNA reads TGCGCCAGCAGCCAACGGGTAAAAGGACTAACTAATTACAATGAGCAGTTCTTC.

The CDR3 DNA reads TGTGCCTGGAGTAAAAACACAGGGAACGAGCAGTACTTC. Translated: CAWSKNTGNEQYF. The chain recombines TRBV30 with TRBJ2-5; perhaps TRBD1 as D (6 bases). With the DNA end fitting TRBJ2-7 better, the J assignment may be wrong. Germline-derived CDR1 and CDR2 are GTSNPN and SVGIG (reference sequence). The CDR3 has 13 residues.

This chain joins TRBV5-6 and TRBJ1-2, with 7 bases matching TRBD1. There are 15 residues in the CDR3. V lost 0 bases, J lost 4 bases, and 6 bases stayed unmatched. Germline V gene data show CDR1 as SGHDT and CDR2 as YYEEEE. CDR3 amino acids: CASSLGGRGFYGYTF. Written as DNA, the CDR3 is TGTGCCAGCAGCTTGGGTGGCAGGGGGTTCTATGGCTACACCTTC.

A few counts support this clonotype. The chain uses TRBV10-1 and TRBJ2-5, with 10 bases that match TRBD2. The germline V gene encodes CDR1 WNHNN and CDR2 SYGVQD (reference sequence). The CDR3 totals 17 residues. Trimming took 0 bases from V and 5 from J; bases not matched to a gene: 9. CDR3 nucleotides: TGCGCCAGCAGTGAGTCGGGAGTAGCGGGAGGTCGGGAGACCCAGTACTTC. Protein product: CASSESGVAGGRETQYF.

This rearrangement joins TRBV12-3 or TRBV12-4 to TRBJ1-2, with 10 bases that match TRBD1. There are 15 residues in the CDR3. Trimming took 5 bases from V and 2 from J; bases not matched to a gene: 5. CDR3 DNA: TGTGCCAGCAGTGAACCGGGACAGGGGAACTATGGCTACACCTTC. This sequence encodes CASSEPGQGNYGYTF.

The chain has TRBV7-8 and TRBJ2-7; D might be TRBD1 (6 bases). The V gene's germline CDR1 is SGHVS and CDR2 FQNEAQ. The ends were cut back, 3 bases at V and 8 bases at J, with 14 bases in the middle. The CDR3 sequence is 13 residues long. Written as DNA, the CDR3 is TGTGCCAGCAGCTTCCAGGGGCAGGGCAAGCAGTACTTC. This gives the protein CASSFQGQGKQYF.

This chain uses TRBV11-2 with TRBJ2-2; 8 positions match TRBD2. This CDR3 is built from 18 residues. Germline V gene data show CDR1 as SGHAT and CDR2 as FQNNGV. J gave up 4 bases and V 0 bases, and 10 bases lay outside the gene matches. CDR3 bases: TGTGCCAGCAGCTTAGACAACTTGCTAGCGGGCCTCACCGGGGAGCTGTTTTTT. This gives the protein CASSLDNLLAGLTGELFF.

The CDR3: CSVEEKGAGELFF. CDR3 in DNA: TGCAGCGTTGAAGAGAAGGGGGCCGGGGAGCTGTTTTTT. The gene calls are TRBV29-1 and TRBJ2-2, with D possibly being TRBD1 (6 bases). The length of the CDR3 is 13 residues. V was trimmed by 0 bases and J by 6 bases, leaving 8 bases between them. Germline lookup yields CDR1 SQVTM and CDR2 ANQGSEA.

The rearrangement uses TRBV5-1 and TRBJ2-1; 8 bases are a match to TRBD2. The CDR3 loop spans 15 amino acids. With 4 bases clipped from V and 0 bases from J, the junction kept 3 bases outside the gene matches. Germline-derived CDR1 and CDR2 are SGHRS and YFSETQ. The CDR3 coding sequence is TGCGCCAGCAGCCCTAGCGGGTTCTCCTACAATGAGCAGTTCTTC. Translation: CASSPSGFSYNEQFF. Together with reference TRBV5-1 and TRBJ2-1, the CDR3 gives the full variable domain: KAGVTQTPRYLIKTRGQQVTLSCSPISGHRSVSWYQQTPGQGLQFLFEYFSETQRNKGNFPGRFSGRQFSNSRSEMNVSTLELGDSALYLCASSPSGFSYNEQFFGPGTRLTVL.

The chain joins TRBV4-3 to TRBJ1-1; a weak D match, TRBD1 (5 bases). CDR1 LGHNA and CDR2 YSLEER come from the germline V gene. Trimming removed 4 bases at V and 2 bases at J, with 14 bases between. This CDR3 contains 15 residues. As DNA, the CDR3 is TGCGCCAGCAGCCCCCGGGACGGAAGTAACACTGAAGCTTTCTTT. The encoded protein is CASSPRDGSNTEAFF.

This clonotype was detected once. The V and J genes are TRBV25-1 and TRBJ2-7, with TRBD2 matching over 9 bases. Germline values: CDR1 MGHDK, CDR2 SYGVNS. The J segment lost 3 bases and the V segment lost 9 bases, leaving 9 bases of the junction unmatched. The CDR3 length is 14 residues. CDR3 bases: TGTGCCAGTCAAGCTAGCGGGATGATCTACGAGCAGTACTTC. Translating gives CASQASGMIYEQYF.

This clonotype was counted at least ten times. The chain carries TRBV7-9 and TRBJ2-1, with TRBD2 matching over 9 bases. Germline CDR1 and CDR2: SEHNR and FQNEAQ (reference sequence). CDR3 length: 15 residues. After removal of 5 bases from V and 6 bases from J, the junction contained 8 bases not matched to a gene. The CDR3 DNA reads as TGTGCCAGCAGCACCGGGACTAGCCCCTCCAATGAGCAGTTCTTC. Its protein product is CASSTGTSPSNEQFF.

The chain uses TRBV5-5 and TRBJ2-1; 8 bases align to TRBD2. V lost 5 bases to trimming and J lost 6 bases; unmatched junction nucleotides: 7. The CDR3 is 14 amino acids. Per germline, CDR1 SGHKS and CDR2 YYEKEE (reference sequence). The CDR3: CASSVGRAINEQFF. The CDR3, as DNA: TGTGCCAGCAGTGTCGGGAGGGCCATCAATGAGCAGTTCTTC.

The chain uses TRBV27 and TRBJ2-4; no definite D call. The end of the DNA aligns better with TRBJ2-7, so the J call may be wrong. CDR1 and CDR2 from the germline V gene are MNHEY and SMNVEV (reference sequence). This CDR3 region has 14 residues. The CDR3 here is CASSLTARTYEQYF. In DNA form, the CDR3 reads TGTGCCAGCAGTTTAACGGCCAGAACCTACGAGCAGTACTTC.

This clonotype was found many times. The chain has TRBV7-9 and TRBJ2-2; TRBD2 matches 8 bases. Germline V gene lookup returns CDR1 SEHNR and CDR2 FQNEAQ (reference sequence). There are 16 residues in the CDR3. Losses at the gene ends were 5 bases for V and 1 base for J; bases not matched to a gene: 6. In DNA, the CDR3 is TGTGCCAGCAGCCCCCAGCTAGCGGGGAACACCGGGGAGCTGTTTTTT. Translating gives CASSPQLAGNTGELFF.

The chain recombines TRBV12-3 or TRBV12-4 with TRBJ2-1, with 11 bases identical to TRBD2. The length of the CDR3 is 15 residues. The junction had 9 bases not matched to a gene; V was cut back by 5 bases and J by 9 bases. The CDR3 DNA follows: TGTGCCAGCAGTCCCCCCTTACTAGCGGGAGTTGAGCAGTTCTTC. Translating it yields CASSPPLLAGVEQFF.

V usage is TRBV13 and J usage is TRBJ2-7; D might be TRBD2 (6 bases). V was trimmed by 3 bases and J by 0 bases, leaving 18 bases between them. Germline CDR1 is PRHDT and CDR2 is FYEKMQ (reference sequence). This CDR3 comprises 17 residues. The CDR3 DNA follows: TGTGCCAGCAGCTTGGGGGGTTGGTGGGAGAGCTCCTACGAGCAGTACTTC. As protein: CASSLGGWWESSYEQYF.

To note about this clonotype: This could be a read error, since a much larger clone is one nucleotide away. The chain has TRBV20-1 and TRBJ2-1, with no clear D. Per the germline V gene, CDR1 is DFQATT and CDR2 is SNEGSKA (reference sequence). The CDR3 is 15 residues long. CDR3 residues: CSARDWRESYNERFF. The CDR3 DNA follows: TGCAGTGCTAGAGATTGGCGTGAATCCTACAATGAGCGGTTCTTC.

The chain carries TRBV4-2 and TRBJ2-7, with 9 nucleotides matching TRBD1. Germline V gene data show CDR1 as LGHNA and CDR2 as YNFKEQ. The CDR3 contains 15 residues. V lost 3 bases to trimming and J lost 2 bases; unmatched junction nucleotides: 5. The CDR3 reads CASSQRQGVPYEQYF. Written as DNA, the CDR3 is TGTGCCAGCAGCCAGAGACAGGGGGTACCCTACGAGCAGTACTTC.

This clonotype was seen many times. This chain connects TRBV7-2 to TRBJ1-5; no definite D call. This CDR3 region has 15 residues. Germline CDR1 reads SGHTA; CDR2 reads FQGNSA. Trimming cost V 7 bases and J 9 bases, with 22 bases left between them. CDR3 in DNA: TGTGCCAGCACCTCTGGTGGTGGGGTTGGAACGCCCCAGCATTTT. Its protein is CASTSGGGVGTPQHF.

The J gene is TRBJ2-5, the V gene TRBV11-3, with 11 bases fitting TRBD1. CDR1 and CDR2 (germline): SGHNT, YENEEA. With 6 bases clipped from V and 5 bases from J, the junction kept 8 bases outside the gene matches. The CDR3 is 15 amino acids. CDR3 DNA: TGTGCCAGCAGACCTGGGACAGGGGGATGGGAGACCCAGTACTTC. As protein: CASRPGTGGWETQYF. The entire variable domain, with the rest obtained from reference TRBV11-3 and TRBJ2-5, is as follows: EAGVVQSPRYKIIEKKQPVAFWCNPISGHNTLYWYLQNLGQGPELLIRYENEEAVDDSQLPKDRFSAERLKGVDSTLKIQPAELGDSAVYLCASRPGTGGWETQYFGPGTRLLVL.

The genes are TRBV6-2 or TRBV6-3 and TRBJ2-7; tentative D call: TRBD2 (6 bases). Per germline, CDR1 MNHEY and CDR2 SVGEGT. Trimming left V 7 bases short and J 3 bases short, with 10 bases between. This CDR3 has 12 amino acids. The CDR3: CASKEGNYEQYF. CDR3 nucleotides: TGTGCCAGCAAGGAGGGAAACTACGAGCAGTACTTC.

The chain uses TRBV7-9 and TRBJ1-2; 8 nucleotides line up with TRBD1. The trim removed 5 bases at V and 6 bases at J, leaving 5 bases unmatched. This CDR3 region has 13 residues. Germline V CDR1 and CDR2: SEHNR, FQNEAQ (reference sequence). This CDR3 is CASSQDRVNGYTF. CDR3 DNA sequence: TGTGCCAGCAGCCAGGACAGGGTCAATGGCTACACCTTC. Based on the CDR3 plus reference TRBV7-9 and TRBJ1-2, the full variable domain is DTGVSQNPRHKITKRGQNVTFRCDPISEHNRLYWYRQTLGQGPEFLTYFQNEAQLEKSRLLSDRFSAERPKGSFSTLEIQRTEQGDSAMYLCASSQDRVNGYTFGSGTRLTVV.